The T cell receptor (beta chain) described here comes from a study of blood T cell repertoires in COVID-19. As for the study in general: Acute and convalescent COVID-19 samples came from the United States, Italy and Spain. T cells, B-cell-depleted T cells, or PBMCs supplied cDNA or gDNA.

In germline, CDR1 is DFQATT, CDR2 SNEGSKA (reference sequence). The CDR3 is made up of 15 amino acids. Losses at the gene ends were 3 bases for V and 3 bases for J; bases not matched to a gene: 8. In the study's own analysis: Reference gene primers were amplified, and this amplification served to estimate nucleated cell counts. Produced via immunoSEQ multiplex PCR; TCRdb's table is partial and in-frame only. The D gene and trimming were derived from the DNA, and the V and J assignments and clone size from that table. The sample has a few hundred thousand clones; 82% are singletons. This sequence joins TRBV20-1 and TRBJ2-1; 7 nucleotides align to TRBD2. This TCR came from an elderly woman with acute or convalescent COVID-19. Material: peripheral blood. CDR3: CSASVGGGGYNEQFF. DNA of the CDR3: TGCAGTGCTAGTGTAGGCGGCGGGGGCTACAATGAGCAGTTCTTC.